This TCR beta chain was captured by sequencing in a study of pediatric ulcerative colitis. General study findings and limits: Ulcerative colitis patients shared more blood-rectal clones than controls.

V dropped 0 bases and J dropped 0 bases, with 5 bases sitting between them. The CDR3 totals 14 residues. Germline V gives CDR1 LGHNA, CDR2 YSLEER. Points on this clone: The antigen remains unidentified.

Clones were read by immunoSEQ multiplex PCR, and TCRdb kept only the in-frame ones, dropping some. The sample shows about 64,000 clones, 80% to 90% of them seen only once. The chain couples TRBV4-3 to TRBJ1-1; no reliable D call. The TCR originated in a boy between 10 and 17 years old with severe ulcerative colitis. The source material was blood. CDR3 amino acids: CASSQDRMNTEAFF. CDR3 in DNA: TGCGCCAGCAGCCAAGATCGGATGAACACTGAAGCTTTCTTT.